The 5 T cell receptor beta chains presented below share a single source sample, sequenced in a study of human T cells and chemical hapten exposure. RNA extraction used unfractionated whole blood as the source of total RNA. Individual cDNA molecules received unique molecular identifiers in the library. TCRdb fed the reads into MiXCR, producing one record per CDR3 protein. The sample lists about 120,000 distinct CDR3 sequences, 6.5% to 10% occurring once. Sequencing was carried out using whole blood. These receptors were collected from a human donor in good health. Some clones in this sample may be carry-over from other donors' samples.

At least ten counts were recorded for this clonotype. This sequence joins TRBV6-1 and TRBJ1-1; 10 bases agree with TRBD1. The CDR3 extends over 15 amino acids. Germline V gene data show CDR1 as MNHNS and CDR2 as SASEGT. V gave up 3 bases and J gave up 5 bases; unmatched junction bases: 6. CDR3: CASSEETGGRTEAFF. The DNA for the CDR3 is TGTGCCAGCAGTGAGGAGACAGGGGGCCGGACTGAAGCTTTCTTT.

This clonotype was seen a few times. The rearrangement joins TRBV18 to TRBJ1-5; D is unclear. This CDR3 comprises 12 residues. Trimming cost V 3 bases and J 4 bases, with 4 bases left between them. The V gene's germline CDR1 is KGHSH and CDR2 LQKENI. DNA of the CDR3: TGTGCCAGCTCACCTATTAATCAGCCCCAGCATTTT. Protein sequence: CASSPINQPQHF. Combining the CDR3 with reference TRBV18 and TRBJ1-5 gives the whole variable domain NAGVMQNPRHLVRRRGQEARLRCSPMKGHSHVYWYRQLPEEGLKFMVYLQKENIIDESGMPKERFSAEFPKEGPSILRIQQVVRGDSAAYFCASSPINQPQHFGDGTRLSIL.

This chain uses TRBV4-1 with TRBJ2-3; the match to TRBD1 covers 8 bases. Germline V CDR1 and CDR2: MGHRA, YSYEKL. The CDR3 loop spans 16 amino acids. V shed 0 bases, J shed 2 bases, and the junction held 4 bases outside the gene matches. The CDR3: CASSQEMDRATDTQYF. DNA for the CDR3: TGCGCCAGCAGCCAAGAGATGGACAGGGCCACAGATACGCAGTATTTT.

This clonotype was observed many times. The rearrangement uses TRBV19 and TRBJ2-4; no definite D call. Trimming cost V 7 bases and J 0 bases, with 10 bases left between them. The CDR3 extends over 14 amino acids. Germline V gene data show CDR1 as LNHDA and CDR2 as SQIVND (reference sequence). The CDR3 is CASTTILAKNIQYF. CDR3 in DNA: TGTGCCAGTACCACCATTCTAGCCAAAAACATTCAGTACTTC.

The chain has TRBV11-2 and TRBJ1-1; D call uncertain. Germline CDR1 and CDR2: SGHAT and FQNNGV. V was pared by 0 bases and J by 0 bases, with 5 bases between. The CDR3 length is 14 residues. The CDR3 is CASSLDLLNTEAFF. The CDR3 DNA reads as TGTGCCAGCAGCTTAGATCTTTTGAACACTGAAGCTTTCTTT.